This T cell receptor (beta chain) is drawn from a study of T-cell memory formation after mild COVID-19. Findings and limits, study-wide: Contracting CD4+ clones sat mainly in CM and EM; CD8+ in EMRA.

This clonotype turned up a few times. As yet, its antigen is unknown. The CDR3 loop spans 14 amino acids. V lost 6 bases and J lost 8, with 20 bases in between. Germline values: CDR1 DFQATT, CDR2 SNEGSKA (reference sequence). TCRdb redid the calling of the 5' RACE reads with MiXCR, one entry per CDR3 protein. The table lists a few hundred thousand distinct CDR3 sequences, about 24% of them singletons. The chain recombines TRBV20-1 with TRBJ2-1, with D maybe TRBD1 (6 bases). Sequenced: PBMCs or a T cell subset sorted from them (not recorded which). This sequence was found in an adult woman who had mild COVID-19 (a few samples of this study predate the infection). Cell type and time point are not known. DNA for the CDR3: TGCAGTGCCCCACACCACACAGGGTACGATGAGCAGTTCTTC. Protein sequence: CSAPHHTGYDEQFF.